Below, 17 T cell receptor beta chains from the same sample are listed, as sequenced in a study of T cells expressing NK-cell markers (dated by TCRdb to 2020 to 2021). Libraries were built with 5' RACE. The sequencing machine was an Illumina HiSeq 2000. After TCRdb reprocessed the reads, each CDR3 protein sequence was kept as one row, without DNA. The sample table on file contains roughly 420,000 distinct CDR3 sequences. The top ten clones comprise approximately 7% of the sample. The sample taken for sequencing was blood T cells: a sorted CD56 or NKG2C T cell subset, CD4+ or CD8+ T cells, or bulk PBMC T cells (not recorded which). Receptor source: a woman between 18 and 75 years old in good health.

The chain recombines TRBV28 with TRBJ2-2; TCRdb's D call of TRBD1 is untestable without DNA. This CDR3 region has 17 residues. The germline CDR1 and CDR2 sequences are MDHEN and SYDVKM. CDR3 region: CASSLALGGRNTGELFF.

CDR3 sequence: CASNKLVRNEQFF. The rearrangement uses TRBV6-2 or TRBV6-3 and TRBJ2-1; TCRdb outputs TRBD2, but without DNA this stays unchecked. CDR3 length: 13 amino acids. Germline CDR1 and CDR2: MNHEY and SVGEGT.

The rearrangement links TRBV15 to TRBJ2-3; with no DNA, the TCRdb D assignment of TRBD1 cannot be verified. Germline V gene sequence: CDR1 LNHNV, CDR2 YYDKDF (reference sequence). The CDR3 runs 15 residues. The CDR3 spells CATRAISQQGHTQYF.

The chain is built from TRBV4-3 and TRBJ2-7; TCRdb picks TRBD1, but there is no DNA to check that call. The germline CDR1 and CDR2 sequences are LGHNA and YSLEER. CDR3 length: 13 amino acids. This chain's CDR3 is CASSQDQGTEQYF.

The rearrangement joins TRBV20-1 to TRBJ2-1. CDR1 and CDR2 (germline): DFQATT, SNEGSKA (reference sequence). The length of the CDR3 is 17 residues. Here the CDR3 reads CSARGGFAGVTYNEQFF.

The chain combines TRBV9 with TRBJ1-6; TCRdb proposes TRBD1, but this gene call is untestable without DNA. Germline assignment: CDR1 SGDLS and CDR2 YYNGEE. The CDR3 totals 12 residues. This CDR3 is CASKGDESPLHF.

This chain connects TRBV18 to TRBJ1-5. Germline CDR1 reads KGHSH; CDR2 reads LQKENI. CDR3 length: 15 amino acids. The CDR3 loop reads CASSAGPNAHQPQHF.

The chain employs TRBV18 and TRBJ1-1; the D call from TCRdb, TRBD1, cannot be confirmed without DNA. Per germline, CDR1 KGHSH and CDR2 LQKENI. The CDR3 spans 14 residues. CDR3 loop: CASSPPGGNTEAFF.

CDR3 sequence: CASSLGSGSYNEQFF. The V call is TRBV5-1, the J call TRBJ2-1. This CDR3 contains 15 residues. Germline values: CDR1 SGHRS, CDR2 YFSETQ.

The chain uses TRBV29-1 and TRBJ2-1; there is no DNA to check the TCRdb D call of TRBD2. Germline V CDR1 and CDR2: SQVTM, ANQGSEA. The CDR3 contains 17 residues. The CDR3 loop is CSVEVWRASSSYNEQFF.

The chain uses TRBV5-4 and TRBJ2-5; no DNA is available, so the TRBD2 call from TCRdb remains unchecked. From germline, CDR1 is SGHNT and CDR2 YYREEE (reference sequence). This CDR3 region has 15 residues. The chain's CDR3 is CASSRTSGGEGTQYF.

V and J are TRBV6-5 and TRBJ2-3; TCRdb picks TRBD1, but there is no DNA to check that call. The CDR3 runs to 16 residues. Germline values: CDR1 MNHEY, CDR2 SVGAGI. The CDR3 protein is CASSYRRDPLTDTQYF.

The rearrangement uses TRBV3-1 and TRBJ2-1; as DNA is missing, the TRBD2 call by TCRdb cannot be tested. Germline V gives CDR1 LGHDT, CDR2 YNNKEL (reference sequence). This CDR3 is built from 21 residues. CDR3 in amino acids: CASSPSFGIPLAGLHTGEQFF.

The V call is TRBV20-1, the J call TRBJ1-6; without DNA, the TCRdb call of TRBD1 cannot be checked. The germline V gene has CDR1 DFQATT and CDR2 SNEGSKA (reference sequence). This CDR3 has 17 residues. CDR3 amino acids: CSAIPGQGAFNRSPLHF.

This chain uses TRBV6-2 or TRBV6-3 with TRBJ1-6; the TCRdb call, TRBD1, lacks DNA for checking. The CDR3 length is 15 residues. Germline loops: CDR1 MNHEY, CDR2 SVGEGT. The CDR3 reads CASSPHDRGNSPLHF.

The V gene is TRBV15, the J gene TRBJ2-3; checking the TCRdb D call of TRBD2 is not possible without DNA. The germline gives CDR1 LNHNV, CDR2 YYDKDF (reference sequence). The CDR3 spans 19 residues. CDR3 sequence: CATSRDRPGLAGSTDTQYF.

The chain is built from TRBV29-1 and TRBJ2-3. Germline V gene sequence: CDR1 SQVTM, CDR2 ANQGSEA. The CDR3 sequence is 13 residues long. This CDR3 is CSVGDFNTDTQYF.